There are many counts of the clone carrying this T cell receptor beta chain. The sample belongs to a study of neurological immune-mediated disorders. The CDR3 sequence is 17 residues long. Germline CDR1 and CDR2: MDHEN and SYDVKM. V lost 0 bases to trimming and J lost 0 bases; unmatched junction nucleotides: 5. Template-switch 5'RACE cDNA synthesis added a 10-nucleotide unique molecular identifier. Over 160 million TCR-beta sequences (from 15-18 subjects) were yielded by each sequencing run. TCRdb processed the 5' RACE reads anew with MiXCR; each CDR3 protein has one entry. There are 50,000 to 60,000 distinct CDR3 sequences in the sample; approximately 3.6% occur only once, and around 2% lies in the top ten.

The receptor comes from a woman aged 35 to 49 with multiple sclerosis. Specimen: CD4+ T cells from blood. The genes are TRBV28 and TRBJ2-3; TRBD2 aligns across 8 bases. The CDR3 nucleotides are TGTGCCAGCAGTTTATGGGCGAGCGGGGGAAGCACAGATACGCAGTATTTT. Translating gives CASSLWASGGSTDTQYF.